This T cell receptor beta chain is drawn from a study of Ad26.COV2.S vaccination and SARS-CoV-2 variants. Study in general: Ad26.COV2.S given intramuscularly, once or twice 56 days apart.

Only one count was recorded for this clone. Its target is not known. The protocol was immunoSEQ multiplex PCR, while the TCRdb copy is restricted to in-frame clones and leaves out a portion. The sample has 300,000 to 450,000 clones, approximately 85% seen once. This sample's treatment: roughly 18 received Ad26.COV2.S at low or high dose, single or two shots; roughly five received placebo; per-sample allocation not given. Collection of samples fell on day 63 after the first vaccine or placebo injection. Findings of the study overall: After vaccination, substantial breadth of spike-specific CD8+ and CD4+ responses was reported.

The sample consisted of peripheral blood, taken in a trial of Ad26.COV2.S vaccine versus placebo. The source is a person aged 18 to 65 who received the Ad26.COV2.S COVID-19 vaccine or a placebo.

The CDR3 spells CAWSVSAGDYGYTF. CDR3 bases: TGTGCCTGGAGTGTATCGGCAGGGGACTATGGCTACACCTTC. The rearrangement uses TRBV30 and TRBJ1-2, with a weak D call TRBD1 (6 bases). Per germline, CDR1 GTSNPN and CDR2 SVGIG (reference sequence). Trimming pared 0 bases from V and 3 bases from J, leaving 11 bases between. This CDR3 has 14 amino acids.